This T cell receptor (beta chain) was captured by sequencing in a study of blood T cell repertoires in COVID-19. The wider study: Both acute and convalescent COVID-19 samples were obtained from the United States, Italy and Spain. PBMCs, B-cell-depleted T cells, or T cells were the source of the cDNA or gDNA that made up the material.

As processed by the authors: Amplification of reference gene primers provided the estimated nucleated cell counts. The method was immunoSEQ multiplex PCR; TCRdb's version includes in-frame clones alone and lacks a portion of them. Clone size and the V and J calls come from that table; the DNA yielded D and trimming. The table has 200,000 to 300,000 clones, 82% seen once; the top ten hold 9.5% to 15%. Per germline, CDR1 SSHAT and CDR2 FNYEAQ (reference sequence). This CDR3 has 13 residues. The V gene lost 4 bases and the J gene lost 2 bases, with 5 bases spanning the gap. The rearrangement joins TRBV7-7 to TRBJ2-2; D is uncertain. Sequenced: peripheral blood. This TCR came from an older woman with active or convalescent COVID-19. The DNA of the CDR3 is TGTGCCAGCAGCTCCAGTAACACCGGGGAGCTGTTTTTT. As protein: CASSSSNTGELFF.